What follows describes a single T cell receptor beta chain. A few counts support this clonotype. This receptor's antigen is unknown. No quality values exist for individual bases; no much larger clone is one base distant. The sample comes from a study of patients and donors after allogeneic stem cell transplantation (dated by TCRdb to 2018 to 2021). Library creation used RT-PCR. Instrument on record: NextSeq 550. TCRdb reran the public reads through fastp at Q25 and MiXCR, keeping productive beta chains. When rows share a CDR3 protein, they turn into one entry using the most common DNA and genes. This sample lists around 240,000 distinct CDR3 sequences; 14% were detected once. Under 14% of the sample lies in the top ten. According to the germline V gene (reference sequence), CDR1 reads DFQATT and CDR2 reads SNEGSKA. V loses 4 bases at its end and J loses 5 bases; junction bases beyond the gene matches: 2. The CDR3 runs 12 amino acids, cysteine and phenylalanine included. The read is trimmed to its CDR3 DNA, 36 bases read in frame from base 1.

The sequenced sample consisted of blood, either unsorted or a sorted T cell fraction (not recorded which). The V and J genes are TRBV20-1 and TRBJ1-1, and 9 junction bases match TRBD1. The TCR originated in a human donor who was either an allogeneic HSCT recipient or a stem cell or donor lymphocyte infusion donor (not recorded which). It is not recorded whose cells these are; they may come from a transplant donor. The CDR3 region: CSAKQGATEAFF. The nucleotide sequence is TGCAGTGCTAAACAGGGGGCGACTGAAGCTTTCTTT.